The 13 T cell receptor beta chains given below trace back to one sample, sequenced in a study of cytomegalovirus exposure and HLA in healthy donors. The primer mix had 60 Vbeta and 13 Jbeta primers. Produced via immunoSEQ multiplex PCR; TCRdb's table is partial and in-frame only. The data show some 220,000 clones, around 88% seen once. The sample was PBMCs. Receptors were obtained from a woman aged 18-29 years in good health and CMV-seronegative.

The genes are TRBV19 and TRBJ2-5; D gene ambiguous. The DNA end lines up better with TRBJ2-7; the J call may be wrong. CDR1 is LNHDA, CDR2 SQIVND, per germline (reference sequence). The CDR3 length is 14 residues. The CDR3 protein is CASRSGSKSYEQYF. The CDR3 coding sequence is TGTGCCAGTAGGTCCGGGTCTAAGAGCTACGAGCAGTACTTC.

This sequence joins TRBV10-3 and TRBJ1-1; 8 bases fit TRBD1. Germline trimming cut 6 bases from V and 1 base from J; bases unmatched to any gene: 10. The CDR3 is 16 residues long. Germline CDR1 reads ENHRY; CDR2 reads SYGVKD. The CDR3 region has the DNA TGTGCCATCAGCAACCGTGGACAGGGCGGGAACACTGAAGCTTTCTTT. This encodes CAISNRGQGGNTEAFF.

The J gene is TRBJ2-5, the V gene TRBV29-1; tentatively, D is TRBD1 (6 bases). The ends were cut back, 2 bases at V and 5 bases at J, with 6 bases in the middle. CDR1 SQVTM and CDR2 ANQGSEA come from the germline V gene. This CDR3 comprises 11 residues. The CDR3 region is CSVEQGETQYF. The CDR3 coding sequence is TGCAGCGTTGAACAGGGGGAGACCCAGTACTTC.

The rearrangement joins TRBV7-9 to TRBJ1-4; D remains ambiguous. The CDR3 is 13 residues long. The V and J ends lost 3 bases and 5 bases respectively, with 7 bases between them. Per the germline V gene, CDR1 is SEHNR and CDR2 is FQNEAQ (reference sequence). The CDR3 region has the DNA TGTGCCAGCAGCTTCCGTCAGAATGAAAAACTGTTTTTT. Its protein product is CASSFRQNEKLFF. Complete variable domain (other parts from reference TRBV7-9 and TRBJ1-4): DTGVSQNPRHKITKRGQNVTFRCDPISEHNRLYWYRQTLGQGPEFLTYFQNEAQLEKSRLLSDRFSAERPKGSFSTLEIQRTEQGDSAMYLCASSFRQNEKLFFGSGTQLSVL.

The genes are TRBV30 and TRBJ2-3; tentative D call: TRBD1 (5 bases). The V gene lost 0 bases and the J gene lost 4 bases, with 14 bases spanning the gap. The CDR3 is made up of 15 amino acids. Germline CDR1 reads GTSNPN; CDR2 reads SVGIG (reference sequence). Here the CDR3 reads CAWSVQLQVADTQYF. CDR3 nucleotide sequence: TGTGCCTGGAGTGTACAGCTACAGGTTGCAGATACGCAGTATTTT. The variable domain in full, completed from reference TRBV30 and TRBJ2-3, reads SQTIHQWPATLVQPVGSPLSLECTVEGTSNPNLYWYRQAAGRGLQLLFYSVGIGQISSEVPQNLSASRPQDRQFILSSKKLLLSDSGFYLCAWSVQLQVADTQYFGPGTRLTVL.

The J gene is TRBJ2-1, the V gene TRBV4-3, with TRBD1 matching over 9 bases. Germline V lookup: CDR1 LGHNA, CDR2 YSLEER. Germline trimming cut 1 base from V and 4 bases from J; bases unmatched to any gene: 2. This CDR3 region has 15 residues. CDR3 amino acids: CASSQVGTGYNEQFF. CDR3 sequence (DNA): TGCGCCAGCAGCCAAGTGGGGACAGGGTACAATGAGCAGTTCTTC.

This sequence joins TRBV19 and TRBJ2-7; 8 bases are shared with TRBD1. Germline V gene lookup returns CDR1 LNHDA and CDR2 SQIVND (reference sequence). The trim removed 6 bases at V and 2 bases at J, leaving 15 bases unmatched. The CDR3 extends over 17 amino acids. The CDR3 DNA reads as TGTGCCAGTAGGAAGCAACCGGGGACAGGTGATACCTACGAGCAGTACTTC. Translating it yields CASRKQPGTGDTYEQYF. The full variable domain, in which reference TRBV19 and TRBJ2-7 provide the parts outside the CDR3, is DGGITQSPKYLFRKEGQNVTLSCEQNLNHDAMYWYRQDPGQGLRLIYYSQIVNDFQKGDIAEGYSVSREKKESFPLTVTSAQKNPTAFYLCASRKQPGTGDTYEQYFGPGTRLTVT.

The chain uses TRBV9 and TRBJ1-4; D is possibly TRBD1 (6 bases). Trimming pared 2 bases from V and 7 bases from J, leaving 18 bases between. Germline V CDR1 and CDR2: SGDLS, YYNGEE. The length of the CDR3 is 16 residues. Here the CDR3 reads CASSVGRTATGEKLFF. The CDR3 DNA is TGTGCCAGCAGCGTTGGTAGGACAGCGACAGGTGAAAAACTGTTTTTT.

The V and J genes are TRBV7-8 and TRBJ2-7; possibly TRBD2 for D (6 bases). Germline V lookup: CDR1 SGHVS, CDR2 FQNEAQ. V was clipped by 1 base and J by 2 bases, with 15 bases between them. The CDR3 contains 16 residues. The CDR3: CASSLGWGGRAYEQYF. CDR3 nucleotides: TGTGCCAGCAGCTTAGGCTGGGGAGGCAGAGCCTACGAGCAGTACTTC.

Concerning this clone: Different DNA sequences within this sample yield the same CDR3. The chain couples TRBV6-5 to TRBJ1-2; unclear D gene. V lost 0 bases to trimming and J lost 4 bases, with 6 bases between them. CDR1 is MNHEY, CDR2 SVGAGI, per germline. This CDR3 is 13 amino acids long. CDR3 in DNA: TGTGCCAGCAGTTACTCGGCGGGCTATGGCTACACCTTC. This gives the protein CASSYSAGYGYTF.

This chain joins TRBV4-2 and TRBJ1-1, with a tentative D call TRBD1 (5 bases). Germline values: CDR1 LGHNA, CDR2 YNFKEQ. The CDR3 covers 13 residues. V lost 0 bases to trimming and J lost 5 bases, with 7 bases between them. As DNA, the CDR3 is TGTGCCAGCAGCCAAGAACGGGGGACTGAAGCTTTCTTT. Encoded protein: CASSQERGTEAFF.

The chain uses TRBV5-1 and TRBJ2-5; the match to TRBD1 covers 10 bases. This CDR3 has 15 residues. Germline V gene sequence: CDR1 SGHRS, CDR2 YFSETQ. The V segment lost 5 bases and the J segment 5 bases; nucleotides outside the gene matches: 9. The CDR3 DNA reads as TGCGCCAGCAGACTCGCGACAGGGGGCGGGGAGACCCAGTACTTC. Translation gives CASRLATGGGETQYF.

V usage is TRBV7-9 and J usage is TRBJ2-5; weak D call: TRBD2 (6 bases). V dropped 0 bases and J dropped 11 bases, with 22 bases sitting between them. The CDR3 extends over 16 amino acids. Germline V gene data show CDR1 as SEHNR and CDR2 as FQNEAQ (reference sequence). The CDR3 protein is CASSLAEGRTGVEQYF. Here the CDR3 DNA reads TGTGCCAGCAGCTTAGCGGAGGGCAGGACCGGTGTGGAGCAGTACTTC. The complete variable domain, with remaining parts taken from reference TRBV7-9 and TRBJ2-5, reads DTGVSQNPRHKITKRGQNVTFRCDPISEHNRLYWYRQTLGQGPEFLTYFQNEAQLEKSRLLSDRFSAERPKGSFSTLEIQRTEQGDSAMYLCASSLAEGRTGVEQYFGPGTRLLVL.